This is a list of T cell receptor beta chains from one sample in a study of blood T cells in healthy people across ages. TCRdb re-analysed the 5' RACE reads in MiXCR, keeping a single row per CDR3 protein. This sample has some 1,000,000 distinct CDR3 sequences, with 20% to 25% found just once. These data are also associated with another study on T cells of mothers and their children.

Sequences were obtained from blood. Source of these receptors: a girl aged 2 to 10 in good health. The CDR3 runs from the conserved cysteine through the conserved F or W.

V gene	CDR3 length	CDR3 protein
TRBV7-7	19	CASSPEGSSGGRRQETQYF
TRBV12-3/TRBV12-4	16	CASSLGGDFSYNEQFF
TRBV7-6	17	CASSLEAANGYQETQYF
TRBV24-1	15	CATSDLEQTPGELFF
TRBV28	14	CASSPRDSRNTIYF
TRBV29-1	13	CSVEGTGANVLTF
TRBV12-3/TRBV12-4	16	CASRPPAGQGGSEQFF
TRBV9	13	CASSVFGQETQYF
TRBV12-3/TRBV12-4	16	CASSLAIQGTNYGYTF
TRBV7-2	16	CASSLTVIGAVSGYTF
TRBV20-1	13	CSARDPRVGEQFF
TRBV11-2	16	CASSLGSSVFNTEAFF
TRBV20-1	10	CSASYSGYTF
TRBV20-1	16	CSAPRLGGSLLGEQFF
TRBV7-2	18	CASSLVGSGWDPDFEQYF
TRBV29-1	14	CSVEDLGGSGKLFF
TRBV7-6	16	CASSRVRPWWIYGYTF
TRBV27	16	CASSPHGATGANVLTF
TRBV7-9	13	CASGTGGQETQYF
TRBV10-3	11	CAIGTGSGYTF
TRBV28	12	CASRDPNTEAFF
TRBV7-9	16	CPSSSRQGRAYNEQFF
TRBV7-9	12	CASSLAWETQYF
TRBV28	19	CASSPTSVRGLPPPYEQYF
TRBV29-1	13	CSVLHGTGYEQYF
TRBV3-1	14	CASTRGTENYGYTF
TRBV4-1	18	CASSEKYRDWRITGELFF
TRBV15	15	CATSRVGTQDNGQFF
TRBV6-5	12	CASSSLAREQFF
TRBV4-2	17	CASSQDPGSGVISEQFF
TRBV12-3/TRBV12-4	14	CASSLATSQETQYF
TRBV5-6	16	CASSYGLAGHPGEQYF
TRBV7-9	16	CASSRPGDGVPTEAFF
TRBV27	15	CASRRVRDSLYGYTF
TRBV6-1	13	CASKSDEGVGYTF
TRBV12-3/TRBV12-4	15	CASSLGGTASYEQYF
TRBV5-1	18	CASSQKRGGLIMGTEQFF
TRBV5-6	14	CASSHGGHYNEQFF
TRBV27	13	CASSFVRSYTQYF